The 15 T cell receptor beta chains given below trace back to one sample, sequenced in a study of T cells in localized non-small cell lung cancer. Assay: immunoSEQ multiplex PCR; the TCRdb copy retains only in-frame clones and omits some. This sample has 72,000 or so clones, with roughly four fifths found just once. Sample: peripheral blood, taken before any cancer treatment. These receptors were taken from a female donor over 55 with stage I lung adenocarcinoma.

This chain links TRBV6-6 with TRBJ1-2, with D unclear. Germline-derived CDR1 and CDR2 are MNHNY and SVGAGI (reference sequence). The length of the CDR3 is 14 residues. Trimming removed 2 bases at V and 5 bases at J, with 12 bases between. This chain's CDR3 is CASSYTDAGYGYTF. The CDR3 DNA reads TGTGCCAGCAGTTACACGGACGCGGGGTATGGCTACACCTTC.

CDR3 sequence reads: CASSRDLGALATNEKLFF. The CDR3 bases are TGTGCCAGCAGTCGGGACCTCGGCGCGCTGGCAACTAATGAAAAACTGTTTTTT. This chain uses TRBV5-6 with TRBJ1-4; maybe TRBD1 (5 bases). The CDR3 contains 18 residues. Trimming removed 5 bases from V and 0 bases from J, with 20 bases in between. Germline-derived CDR1 and CDR2 are SGHDT and YYEEEE.

As regards this clone: Compared with germline, one end of the junction differs, possibly owing to a read error. The chain joins TRBV5-1 to TRBJ1-1, with D hard to call. The CDR3 extends over 14 amino acids. Germline assignment: CDR1 SGHRS and CDR2 YFSETQ. CDR3 sequence: CASTLEGANTEAFF. The CDR3 region has the DNA TGCGCCAGCACCTTGGAGGGCGCGAACACTGAAGCTTTCTTT.

This clone occurred once. The chain has TRBV7-8 and TRBJ2-7; the match to TRBD2 covers 11 bases. From germline, CDR1 is SGHVS and CDR2 FQNEAQ. V lost 2 bases, J lost 4 bases, and 7 bases stayed unmatched. The CDR3 extends over 16 amino acids. CDR3 sequence reads: CASSLKRTSGPYEQYF. The CDR3 DNA reads TGTGCCAGCAGCTTAAAAAGGACTAGCGGGCCATACGAGCAGTACTTC. The entire variable domain, with the rest obtained from reference TRBV7-8 and TRBJ2-7, is as follows: GAGVSQSPRYKVAKRGQDVALRCDPISGHVSLFWYQQALGQGPEFLTYFQNEAQLDKSGLPSDRFFAERPEGSVSTLKIQRTQQEDSAVYLCASSLKRTSGPYEQYFGPGTRLTVT.

The genes are TRBV19 and TRBJ1-2; 9 nucleotides agree with TRBD1. This CDR3 contains 15 residues. Germline loops: CDR1 LNHDA, CDR2 SQIVND (reference sequence). The junction had 7 bases not matched to a gene; V was cut back by 4 bases and J by 4 bases. CDR3 coding DNA: TGTGCCAGTAGTACCCCCTGGGGACAGGGCTATGGCTACACCTTC. Protein sequence: CASSTPWGQGYGYTF. Variable domain in full (rest from reference TRBV19 and TRBJ1-2): DGGITQSPKYLFRKEGQNVTLSCEQNLNHDAMYWYRQDPGQGLRLIYYSQIVNDFQKGDIAEGYSVSREKKESFPLTVTSAQKNPTAFYLCASSTPWGQGYGYTFGSGTRLTVV.

This clone showed up just a few times. The rearrangement links TRBV5-1 to TRBJ1-3; D is unclear. Looked up from germline, CDR1 is SGHRS and CDR2 is YFSETQ. Deletions cut 1 base from V and 1 base from J, with 3 bases between. CDR3 length: 13 amino acids. Here the CDR3 reads CASSLRSGNTIYF. The CDR3 DNA reads as TGCGCCAGCAGCTTGCGTTCTGGAAACACCATATATTTT.

The chain couples TRBV28 to TRBJ1-1; D not certain. This CDR3 is built from 13 residues. V was shortened by 5 bases and J by 1 base, with 8 bases between the two germline ends. CDR1 is MDHEN, CDR2 SYDVKM, per germline. This chain's CDR3 is CASSRQANTEAFF. The CDR3 DNA reads TGTGCCAGCAGTCGGCAGGCGAACACTGAAGCTTTCTTT.

The chain recombines TRBV5-6 with TRBJ1-3, with D unresolved. CDR3 size: 12 residues. Trimming stripped 3 bases from V and 4 bases from J, with 5 bases between. Per germline, CDR1 SGHDT and CDR2 YYEEEE. This CDR3 is CASSSYGNTIYF. DNA of the CDR3: TGTGCCAGCAGCTCTTACGGAAACACCATATATTTT.

The chain uses TRBV5-4 and TRBJ2-1; TRBD2 agrees at 8 bases. V shed 3 bases, J shed 8 bases, and the junction held 10 bases outside the gene matches. The CDR3 extends over 15 amino acids. Germline V CDR1 and CDR2: SGHNT, YYREEE (reference sequence). The CDR3 DNA is TGTGCCAGCAGCTCGGGGGGGTCCTCACAACATGAGCAGTTCTTC. Protein sequence: CASSSGGSSQHEQFF.

The V gene is TRBV18, the J gene TRBJ2-3; no reliable D call. V was trimmed by 3 bases and J by 0 bases, leaving 10 bases between them. Germline assignment: CDR1 KGHSH and CDR2 LQKENI. The CDR3 is 15 residues long. CDR3 nucleotide sequence: TGTGCCAGCTCACCGGCAGTGTCTAGCACAGATACGCAGTATTTT. Its translation: CASSPAVSSTDTQYF. The whole variable domain, filled in from reference TRBV18 and TRBJ2-3, reads NAGVMQNPRHLVRRRGQEARLRCSPMKGHSHVYWYRQLPEEGLKFMVYLQKENIIDESGMPKERFSAEFPKEGPSILRIQQVVRGDSAAYFCASSPAVSSTDTQYFGPGTRLTVL.

V gene TRBV27 combines with J gene TRBJ1-2, with a weak D call TRBD1 (6 bases). CDR3 length: 14 amino acids. Germline V gene data show CDR1 as MNHEY and CDR2 as SMNVEV (reference sequence). V was trimmed by 4 bases and J by 4 bases, leaving 13 bases between them. CDR3 coding DNA: TGTGCCAGCAGTTACAGGGTAGTAGGCTATGGCTACACCTTC. This codes for CASSYRVVGYGYTF.

This clone was detected only a few times. The chain uses TRBV19 and TRBJ1-2; tentatively, D is TRBD1 (5 bases). Per germline, CDR1 LNHDA and CDR2 SQIVND (reference sequence). This CDR3 has 13 residues. V was clipped by 4 bases and J by 4 bases, with 10 bases between them. The CDR3 loop is CASSTGIGYGYTF. The CDR3 nucleotides read TGTGCCAGTAGTACAGGGATCGGCTATGGCTACACCTTC.

This clone occurred a few times. This chain joins TRBV6-1 and TRBJ1-2; D is ambiguous. The CDR3 contains 14 residues. The V end was cut by 8 bases, the J end by 4 bases, with 17 bases between. CDR1 and CDR2 (germline): MNHNS, SASEGT. The CDR3 nucleotides read TGTGCCAGCCGGGGTTGGTCGGCCCTCTATGGCTACACCTTC. This translates into CASRGWSALYGYTF.

The chain joins TRBV19 to TRBJ2-6, with 8 bases matching TRBD2. The CDR3 contains 20 residues. Losses at the gene ends were 6 bases for V and 0 bases for J; bases not matched to a gene: 16. Germline V CDR1 and CDR2: LNHDA, SQIVND (reference sequence). The CDR3, as DNA: TGTGCCAGTAGACAAACCGGAGGCGGGGGGATCATCTCTGGGGCCAACGTCCTGACTTTC. Its protein product is CASRQTGGGGIISGANVLTF.

The chain combines TRBV29-1 with TRBJ2-1; 8 positions agree with TRBD1. V lost 7 bases to trimming and J lost 0 bases; unmatched junction nucleotides: 5. The CDR3 loop spans 14 amino acids. CDR1 is SQVTM and CDR2 is ANQGSEA in the germline V gene. The CDR3 DNA reads as TGCAGCGCACAAGACAGGGGCTCCTACAATGAGCAGTTCTTC. As protein: CSAQDRGSYNEQFF.